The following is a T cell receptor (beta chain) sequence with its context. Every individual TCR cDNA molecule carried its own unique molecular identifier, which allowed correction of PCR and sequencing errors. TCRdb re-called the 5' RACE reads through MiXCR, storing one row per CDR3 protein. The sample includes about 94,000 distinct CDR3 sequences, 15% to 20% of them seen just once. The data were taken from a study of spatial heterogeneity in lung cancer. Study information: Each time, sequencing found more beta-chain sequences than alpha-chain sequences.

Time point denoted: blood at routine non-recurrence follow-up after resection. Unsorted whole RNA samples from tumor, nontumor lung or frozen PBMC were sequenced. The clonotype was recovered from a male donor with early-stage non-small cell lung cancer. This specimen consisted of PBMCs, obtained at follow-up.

CDR3 sequence reads: CASSYSPFADTQYF. The CDR3, as DNA: TGTGCCAGCAGTTACTCTCCCTTCGCAGATACGCAGTATTTT. This sequence joins TRBV6-5 and TRBJ2-3; D call uncertain. This CDR3 region has 14 residues. Germline V gene lookup returns CDR1 MNHEY and CDR2 SVGAGI. V was cut by 0 bases and J by 4 bases, with 8 bases left in between.